This T cell receptor beta chain derives from a study of blood T cells in healthy people across ages. The second PCR ran about 6 to 12 cycles with a sample-barcoded 5' primer and J-beta primers. TCRdb used MiXCR to reprocess the 5' RACE reads, holding one entry per CDR3 protein. The table includes approximately 960,000 distinct CDR3 sequences, 25% to 35% detected once. This clonotype occurred many times. The germline gives CDR1 SGDLS, CDR2 YYNGEE. Trimming took off 4 bases at V and 3 bases at J, with 14 bases between the two ends. The CDR3 extends over 14 amino acids. The sample providers were healthy Caucasian people from Russia, aged about 6 to 100. A further study also used this sample, focusing on T cells of mothers and their children. That work adds: Microchimeric T cell clones that persisted were not detected.

The chain joins TRBV9 to TRBJ2-7, with a weak D call TRBD1 (6 bases). The TCR originated in a woman between 40 and 50 years old in good health. Input material: blood. This CDR3 reads CASSPPGTIYEQYF. The CDR3 nucleotides read TGTGCCAGCAGCCCTCCCGGGACAATCTACGAGCAGTACTTC.